This entry concerns a single T cell receptor beta chain. Its antigen is unknown. The record originates from a study of response to subunit inactivated influenza vaccine. Broader study findings: Authors suggested that a seasonal influenza vaccination recruits few new T cells each time.

Using its own MiXCR run on the RT-PCR reads, TCRdb lists one record per CDR3 protein. The sample shows roughly 710,000 distinct CDR3 sequences, roughly 15% of them seen only once. This CDR3 has 15 residues. Between the trimmed V and J ends, which lost 4 bases and 0 bases, there was a span of 9 bases. Germline V gene lookup returns CDR1 SGHTA and CDR2 FQGNSA. This chain links TRBV7-2 with TRBJ1-4; TRBD1 is a possible D gene (5 bases). The source of this sequence is a man aged 45 to 65 who received an inactivated influenza vaccine. Sequencing was performed on PBMCs from blood, taken 14 days before vaccination. CDR3 bases: TGTGCCAGCAGCTCCTACAGGTCAACTAATGAAAAACTGTTTTTT. Protein product: CASSSYRSTNEKLFF. The whole variable domain, remainder taken from reference TRBV7-2 and TRBJ1-4, is GAGVSQSPSNKVTEKGKDVELRCDPISGHTALYWYRQSLGQGLEFLIYFQGNSAPDKSGLPSDRFSAERTGGSVSTLTIQRTQQEDSAVYLCASSSYRSTNEKLFFGSGTQLSVL.